The 25 T cell receptor beta chains below were found in one sample sequenced in a study of shared clonotypes between healthy human individuals. Clones were sequenced by immunoSEQ multiplex PCR, and TCRdb holds only the in-frame ones, with some missing. The repertoire holds 2,500,000 or so clones, with approximately 90% as singletons. Sequenced input: naive CD4+ T cells sorted from blood. Subset here: CD45RA+ positively selected. The source is a man younger than 35 in good health.

The chain carries TRBV7-8 and TRBJ1-3; D unclear. The CDR3 consists of 14 residues. V was cut by 1 base and J by 1 base, with 5 bases left in between. The germline CDR1 and CDR2 sequences are SGHVS and FQNEAQ. The DNA for the CDR3 is TGTGCCAGCAGCTTAGATGCATCTGGAAACACCATATATTTT. The encoded protein is CASSLDASGNTIYF.

CDR3 nucleotide sequence: TGTGCCAGCAGTGAACAACAGGGGAGCCAGCCCCAGCATTTT. It specifies CASSEQQGSQPQHF. This chain joins TRBV2 and TRBJ1-5, with 7 positions matching TRBD1. In germline, CDR1 is SNHLY, CDR2 FYNNEI. The CDR3 is 14 residues long. V shed 2 bases, J shed 7 bases, and the junction held 5 bases outside the gene matches.

The chain uses TRBV5-6 and TRBJ1-2; weak D call: TRBD1 (5 bases). The CDR3 is made up of 15 amino acids. CDR1 is SGHDT, CDR2 YYEEEE, per germline. Trimming shortened V by 4 bases and J by 0 bases, and 13 bases separated the two germline ends. CDR3 in amino acids: CASSRGVLSNYGYTF. In DNA form, the CDR3 reads TGTGCCAGCAGCAGGGGTGTCCTTTCTAACTATGGCTACACCTTC.

This clone was counted once. The sample contains more than one DNA sequence encoding this CDR3. This sequence joins TRBV5-1 and TRBJ1-2; D might be TRBD1 (6 bases). The CDR3 runs to 13 residues. V was cut by 1 base and J by 5 bases, with 9 bases left in between. The germline V gene has CDR1 SGHRS and CDR2 YFSETQ. CDR3 in DNA: TGCGCCAGCAGCTTGACAGGGATGTATGGCTACACCTTC. This codes for CASSLTGMYGYTF.

The rearrangement uses TRBV25-1 and TRBJ1-4; D is possibly TRBD1 (5 bases). Trimming took off 2 bases at V and 7 bases at J, with 14 bases between the two ends. Germline CDR1 reads MGHDK; CDR2 reads SYGVNS. The CDR3 has 15 residues. Here the CDR3 DNA reads TGTGCCAGCAGTGAAGGGGGTGGCGTTGGTGAAAAACTGTTTTTT. The encoded protein is CASSEGGGVGEKLFF.

The rearrangement links TRBV19 to TRBJ2-3; maybe TRBD2 (5 bases). The length of the CDR3 is 14 residues. Germline V gene data show CDR1 as LNHDA and CDR2 as SQIVND (reference sequence). The germline V and J ends were trimmed by 4 bases and 0 bases, with 8 bases remaining between them. CDR3 loop: CASSTGVSTDTQYF. The CDR3 DNA follows: TGTGCCAGTAGTACCGGGGTTAGCACAGATACGCAGTATTTT.

For this clone: Germline is not matched at one junction end, which may reflect a read error. The chain is built from TRBV7-7 and TRBJ2-1; TRBD2 agrees at 12 bases. From germline, CDR1 is SSHAT and CDR2 FNYEAQ (reference sequence). The CDR3 sequence is 15 residues long. The CDR3 region has the DNA TGTGCTAGCAGCCCTCTAGCGGGGGGGCCGTCTGAGCAGTTCTTC. This sequence encodes CASSPLAGGPSEQFF.

The chain couples TRBV4-2 to TRBJ2-1, with D possibly TRBD2 on 6 matching bases. The CDR3 loop spans 14 amino acids. Germline V gene lookup returns CDR1 LGHNA and CDR2 YNFKEQ. V was pared by 1 base and J by 6 bases, with 10 bases between. The CDR3 region is CASSQGGISNEQFF. CDR3 coding DNA: TGTGCCAGCAGCCAAGGCGGGATTTCCAATGAGCAGTTCTTC.

The rearrangement links TRBV5-1 to TRBJ1-6; TRBD1 matches at 7 bases. CDR3 size: 18 residues. V lost 2 bases and J lost 5; bases outside the gene matches: 13. The V gene's germline CDR1 is SGHRS and CDR2 YFSETQ. The chain's CDR3 is CASSLGTAPKGDNSPLHF. CDR3 nucleotide sequence: TGCGCCAGCAGCTTAGGGACAGCTCCAAAGGGGGATAATTCACCCCTCCACTTT.

The rearrangement joins TRBV7-2 to TRBJ2-3, with TRBD2 matching over 9 bases. Germline V gives CDR1 SGHTA, CDR2 FQGNSA. The CDR3 is 16 residues long. V shed 0 bases, J shed 2 bases, and the junction held 3 bases outside the gene matches. This CDR3 reads CASSLALAGFTDTQYF. The CDR3 DNA reads as TGTGCCAGCAGCTTAGCACTAGCGGGCTTCACAGATACGCAGTATTTT.

This sequence joins TRBV4-1 and TRBJ1-3; no firm D call. V was pared by 0 bases and J by 0 bases, with 12 bases between. CDR1 MGHRA and CDR2 YSYEKL come from the germline V gene. The CDR3 length is 17 residues. The CDR3: CASSQDPYGSSGNTIYF. The CDR3 DNA reads TGCGCCAGCAGCCAAGATCCATATGGAAGCTCTGGAAACACCATATATTTT.

Of note for this clone: The sample holds other DNA sequences that translate to the same CDR3. The chain carries TRBV7-2 and TRBJ2-5; either TRBD1 or TRBD2 may supply D (5 bases each). CDR1 and CDR2 (germline): SGHTA, FQGNSA. The CDR3 covers 15 residues. V was pared by 1 base and J by 2 bases, with 11 bases between. This CDR3 is CASSLGGRRQETQYF. CDR3 bases: TGTGCCAGCAGCTTAGGGGGACGCCGTCAAGAGACCCAGTACTTC.

The chain employs TRBV5-4 and TRBJ2-5, with 10 nucleotides matching TRBD2. The CDR3 spans 17 residues. V trimming: 5 bases; J trimming: 5 bases; junction bases outside the gene matches: 15. Germline V CDR1 and CDR2: SGHNT, YYREEE (reference sequence). CDR3 sequence reads: CASSSGGAGGPWETQYF. The CDR3 DNA follows: TGTGCCAGCAGTTCCGGGGGAGCGGGGGGGCCCTGGGAGACCCAGTACTTC.

The CDR3 coding sequence is TGTGCCAGCGGCGGGGGGATTAGCACAGATACGCAGTATTTT. As protein: CASGGGISTDTQYF. The V call is TRBV2, the J call TRBJ2-3, with 8 bases aligning to TRBD2. Germline values: CDR1 SNHLY, CDR2 FYNNEI. V gave up 8 bases and J gave up 0 bases; unmatched junction bases: 4. This CDR3 contains 14 residues.

CDR3 DNA: TGTGCCATCAGTGACTCTAGCACGGAGACCCAGTACTTC. This sequence encodes CAISDSSTETQYF. The chain carries TRBV10-3 and TRBJ2-5; tentatively, D is TRBD2 (5 bases). Germline lookup yields CDR1 ENHRY and CDR2 SYGVKD. This CDR3 spans 13 amino acids. Deletions cut 3 bases from V and 5 bases from J, with 10 bases between.

This chain connects TRBV7-9 to TRBJ1-4; possible D gene TRBD1, 5 bases. The CDR3 is made up of 14 amino acids. Germline values: CDR1 SEHNR, CDR2 FQNEAQ (reference sequence). Trimming shortened V by 2 bases and J by 6 bases, and 10 bases separated the two germline ends. The CDR3 DNA is TGTGCCAGCAGCTTAAAGGGACGGGATGAAAAACTGTTTTTT. Amino acid sequence: CASSLKGRDEKLFF. Full variable domain (rest looked up from reference TRBV7-9 and TRBJ1-4): DTGVSQNPRHKITKRGQNVTFRCDPISEHNRLYWYRQTLGQGPEFLTYFQNEAQLEKSRLLSDRFSAERPKGSFSTLEIQRTEQGDSAMYLCASSLKGRDEKLFFGSGTQLSVL.

This CDR3 is CASSPGLVTYEQYF. The CDR3 bases are TGTGCCAGCAGTCCGGGACTAGTCACCTACGAGCAGTACTTC. The chain employs TRBV6-5 and TRBJ2-7, with 8 nucleotides matching TRBD2. V lost 5 bases and J lost 2; bases outside the gene matches: 5. Germline CDR1 MNHEY, CDR2 SVGAGI. The CDR3 loop spans 14 amino acids.

This clone came up once. The V and J genes are TRBV5-1 and TRBJ2-7; 7 bases agree with TRBD2. The CDR3 consists of 15 residues. Germline trimming cut 3 bases from V and 0 bases from J; bases unmatched to any gene: 6. Germline lookup yields CDR1 SGHRS and CDR2 YFSETQ. CDR3 sequence: CASSSEAGVSYEQYF. The CDR3 DNA follows: TGCGCCAGCAGCTCCGAGGCGGGAGTCTCCTACGAGCAGTACTTC.

J is TRBJ1-4 and V is TRBV2, with no clear D. Germline V CDR1 and CDR2: SNHLY, FYNNEI. The CDR3 runs 14 residues. V dropped 6 bases and J dropped 0 bases, with 8 bases sitting between them. The CDR3 coding sequence is TGTGCCAGCAGGCCGGAAGCAACTAATGAAAAACTGTTTTTT. Protein sequence: CASRPEATNEKLFF.

The chain has TRBV6-5 and TRBJ2-5; D is perhaps TRBD1 (5 bases). The CDR3 totals 13 residues. Per germline, CDR1 MNHEY and CDR2 SVGAGI. V was trimmed by 5 bases and J by 3 bases, leaving 10 bases between them. The CDR3 sequence: CASSTYRKETQYF. DNA for the CDR3: TGTGCCAGCAGTACTTACAGGAAAGAGACCCAGTACTTC.

The chain is built from TRBV6-5 and TRBJ1-3; D is unresolved. V lost 7 bases and J 8 bases, leaving 9 bases between the germline ends. CDR1 MNHEY and CDR2 SVGAGI come from the germline V gene. The CDR3 sequence is 11 residues long. The CDR3 nucleotides read TGTGCCAGCACCGATTTGCACACCATATATTTT. Its translation is CASTDLHTIYF.

The rearrangement uses TRBV5-5 and TRBJ1-2; the D gene is possibly TRBD1 (5 bases). The V end was cut by 4 bases, the J end by 4 bases, with 17 bases between. This CDR3 region has 15 residues. Germline CDR1 is SGHKS and CDR2 is YYEKEE (reference sequence). CDR3 loop: CASSPQGLHGYGYTF. The CDR3 coding sequence is TGTGCCAGCAGCCCGCAGGGCTTGCACGGCTATGGCTACACCTTC.

This CDR3 reads CASSTLQGAVGELFF. CDR3 DNA: TGCGCCAGCAGCACCTTACAGGGGGCTGTCGGGGAGCTGTTTTTT. This chain connects TRBV5-1 to TRBJ2-2; TRBD1 agrees at 9 bases. The V segment lost 4 bases and the J segment 7 bases; nucleotides outside the gene matches: 8. This CDR3 spans 15 amino acids. CDR1 and CDR2 (germline): SGHRS, YFSETQ.

This clone was picked up a small number of times. The gene calls are TRBV10-3 and TRBJ1-3; weak D call: TRBD1 (6 bases). The CDR3 totals 13 residues. Germline CDR1 reads ENHRY; CDR2 reads SYGVKD. V lost 7 bases to trimming and J lost 3 bases, with 10 bases between them. CDR3 DNA sequence: TGTGCCATCACGGCACAGGGTGGAAACACCATATATTTT. Protein product: CAITAQGGNTIYF.

J is TRBJ2-1 and V is TRBV4-1, with a tentative D call TRBD1 (5 bases). CDR1 and CDR2 (germline): MGHRA, YSYEKL. V was cut by 4 bases and J by 8 bases, with 12 bases left in between. This CDR3 contains 13 residues. CDR3 amino acids: CASSPQGRDEQFF. The DNA of the CDR3 is TGCGCCAGCAGCCCCCAGGGTAGGGATGAGCAGTTCTTC.